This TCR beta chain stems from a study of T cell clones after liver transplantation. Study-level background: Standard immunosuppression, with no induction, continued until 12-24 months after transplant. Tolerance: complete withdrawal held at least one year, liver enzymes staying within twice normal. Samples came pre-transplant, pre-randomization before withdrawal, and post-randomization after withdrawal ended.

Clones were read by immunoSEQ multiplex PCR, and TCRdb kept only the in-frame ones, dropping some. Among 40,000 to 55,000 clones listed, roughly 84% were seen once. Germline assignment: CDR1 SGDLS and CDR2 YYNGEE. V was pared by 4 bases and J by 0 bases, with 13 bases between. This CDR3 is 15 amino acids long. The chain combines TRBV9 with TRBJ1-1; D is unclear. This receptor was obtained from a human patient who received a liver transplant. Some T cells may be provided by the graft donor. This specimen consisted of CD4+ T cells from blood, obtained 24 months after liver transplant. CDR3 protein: CASSPGEVVNTEAFF. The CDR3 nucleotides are TGTGCCAGCAGCCCCGGAGAGGTTGTGAACACTGAAGCTTTCTTT. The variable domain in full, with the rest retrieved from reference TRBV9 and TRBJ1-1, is DSGVTQTPKHLITATGQRVTLRCSPRSGDLSVYWYQQSLDQGLQFLIQYYNGEERAKGNILERFSAQQFPDLHSELNLSSLELGDSALYFCASSPGEVVNTEAFFGQGTRLTVV.